This TCR beta chain was observed in a study of T cells in localized non-small cell lung cancer. Using immunoSEQ multiplex PCR, the repertoire was profiled, and TCRdb retains in-frame clones only, with some absent. The data hold roughly 48,000 clones, with 70% to 80% observed a single time. Germline CDR1 LNHNV, CDR2 YYDKDF (reference sequence). CDR3 length: 15 residues. Trimming took off 1 base at V and 1 base at J, with 10 bases between the two ends. As concerns this clone: Antigen specificity is unknown.

Study conclusions and caveats: Clonality peaked in uninvolved adjacent lung rather than tumor.

The chain recombines TRBV15 with TRBJ1-1; D unresolved. The TCR was taken from a man between 40 and 70 years old with stage I squamous cell lung carcinoma. The sequencing used peripheral blood, collected before any cancer treatment. The CDR3 DNA reads TGTGCCACCAGCAGAGGGAGGGAGGGGAACACTGAAGCTTTCTTT. Amino acid sequence: CATSRGREGNTEAFF.